The present entry profiles one T cell receptor beta chain with its context. Trimming cost V 7 bases and J 3 bases; bases outside gene matches: 6. CDR1 is SQVTM and CDR2 is ANQGSEA in the germline V gene. The CDR3 spans 14 residues. Generated by immunoSEQ multiplex PCR, the TCRdb table keeps only in-frame clones and is missing some. In the table there are 58,000 or so clones, 70% to 75% of which are singletons. This specimen belongs to a study of memory CD4+ T cells and cytomegalovirus serostatus. Single viable CD3+CD4+CD8-CD45RO+ cells were sorted as the memory CD4+ T cells. The V gene is TRBV29-1, the J gene TRBJ1-1, with 12 bases fitting TRBD1. Input material: memory CD4+ T cells from blood. The receptor was derived from an adult in good health and CMV-seropositive. The CDR3 DNA reads as TGCAGCGCTGCCGGGGACAGGGGGCACACTGAAGCTTTCTTT. As protein: CSAAGDRGHTEAFF.